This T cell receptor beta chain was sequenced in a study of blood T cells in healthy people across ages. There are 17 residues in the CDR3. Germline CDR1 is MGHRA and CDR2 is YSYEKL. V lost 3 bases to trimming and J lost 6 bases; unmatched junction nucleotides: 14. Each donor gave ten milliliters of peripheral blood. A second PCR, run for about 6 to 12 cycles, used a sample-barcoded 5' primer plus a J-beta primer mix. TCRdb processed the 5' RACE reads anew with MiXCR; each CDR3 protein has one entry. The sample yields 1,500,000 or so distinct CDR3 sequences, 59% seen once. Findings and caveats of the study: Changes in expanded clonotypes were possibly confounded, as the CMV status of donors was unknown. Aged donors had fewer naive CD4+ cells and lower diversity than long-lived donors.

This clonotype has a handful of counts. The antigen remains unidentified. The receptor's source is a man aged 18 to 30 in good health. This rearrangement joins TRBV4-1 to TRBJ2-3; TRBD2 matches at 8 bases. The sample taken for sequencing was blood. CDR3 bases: TGCGCCAGCAGCCAGGGCGTAGCGGCGGGAGGCTTGGATACGCAGTATTTT. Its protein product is CASSQGVAAGGLDTQYF.